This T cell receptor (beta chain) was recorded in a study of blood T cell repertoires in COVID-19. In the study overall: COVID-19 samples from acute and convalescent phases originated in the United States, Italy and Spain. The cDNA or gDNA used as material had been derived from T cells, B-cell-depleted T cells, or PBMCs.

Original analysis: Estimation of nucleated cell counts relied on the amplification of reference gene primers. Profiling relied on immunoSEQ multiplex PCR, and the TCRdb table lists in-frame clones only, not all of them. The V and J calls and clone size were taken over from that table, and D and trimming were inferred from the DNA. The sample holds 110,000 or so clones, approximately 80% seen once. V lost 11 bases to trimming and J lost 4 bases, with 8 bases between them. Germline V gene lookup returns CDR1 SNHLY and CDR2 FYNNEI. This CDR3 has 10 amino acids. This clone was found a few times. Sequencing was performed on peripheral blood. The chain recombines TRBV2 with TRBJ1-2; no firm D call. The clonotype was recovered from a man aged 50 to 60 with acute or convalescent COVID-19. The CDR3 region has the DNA TGTGCCCCGGGAGGCTATGGCTACACCTTC. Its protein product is CAPGGYGYTF.